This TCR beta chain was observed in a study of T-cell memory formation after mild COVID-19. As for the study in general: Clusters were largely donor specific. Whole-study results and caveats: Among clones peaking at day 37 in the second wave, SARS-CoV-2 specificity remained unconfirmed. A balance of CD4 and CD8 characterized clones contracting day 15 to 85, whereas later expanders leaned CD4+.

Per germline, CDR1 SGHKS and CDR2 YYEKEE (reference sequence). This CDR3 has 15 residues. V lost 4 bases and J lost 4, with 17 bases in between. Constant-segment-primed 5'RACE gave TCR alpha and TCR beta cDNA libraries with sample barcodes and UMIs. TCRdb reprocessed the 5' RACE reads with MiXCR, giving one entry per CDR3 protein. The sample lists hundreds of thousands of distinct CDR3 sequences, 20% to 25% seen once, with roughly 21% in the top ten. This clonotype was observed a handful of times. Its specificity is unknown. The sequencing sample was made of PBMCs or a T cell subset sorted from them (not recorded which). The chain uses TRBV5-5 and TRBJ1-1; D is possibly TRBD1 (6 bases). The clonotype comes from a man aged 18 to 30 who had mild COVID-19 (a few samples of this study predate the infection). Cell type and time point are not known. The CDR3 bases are TGTGCCAGCAGCCTCGGATGGGGGCTGGGCACTGAAGCTTTCTTT. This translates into CASSLGWGLGTEAFF.